Shown below are 3 T cell receptor beta chains from a single sample sequenced in a study of T cells in Graves' hyperthyroidism and ophthalmopathy. Amplification yielded TCR beta CDR3 regions, with RNA transcripts as the source. HTBI primers were used for first-round RT-PCR of the TCR CDR3. TCRdb recomputed calls from the multiplex PCR reads with MiXCR, one row per CDR3 protein. The sample includes roughly 570,000 distinct CDR3 sequences, 35% to 55% of them seen just once. Sequencing input: peripheral blood or thyroid tissue (not recorded which). The receptors were sampled from a woman younger than 35 with Graves' hyperthyroidism.

The sample holds many counts of this clonotype. The CDR3 reads CASSNPTGLETQYF. The DNA for the CDR3 is TGTGCCAGCAGCAACCCGACAGGGTTGGAGACCCAGTACTTC. The chain couples TRBV3-1 to TRBJ2-5; 7 nucleotides agree with TRBD1. J was trimmed by 5 bases and V by 5 bases; bases with no gene match: 8. Germline CDR1 reads LGHDT; CDR2 reads YNNKEL (reference sequence). This CDR3 is built from 14 residues.

This clonotype was detected ten times or more. The chain combines TRBV5-1 with TRBJ2-2, with unresolved D. Per germline, CDR1 SGHRS and CDR2 YFSETQ. This CDR3 has 15 residues. V was pared by 2 bases and J by 0 bases, with 8 bases between. CDR3 in DNA: TGCGCCAGCAGCTTCCCTACCTCGAACACCGGGGAGCTGTTTTTT. This gives the protein CASSFPTSNTGELFF.

The chain uses TRBV27 and TRBJ2-2; D not resolved. Trimming removed 3 bases at V and 1 base at J, with 12 bases between. The CDR3 has 16 residues. Germline V lookup: CDR1 MNHEY, CDR2 SMNVEV (reference sequence). CDR3 DNA sequence: TGTGCCAGCAGTTTTAGGCATTTAGTGAACACCGGGGAGCTGTTTTTT. This translates into CASSFRHLVNTGELFF.